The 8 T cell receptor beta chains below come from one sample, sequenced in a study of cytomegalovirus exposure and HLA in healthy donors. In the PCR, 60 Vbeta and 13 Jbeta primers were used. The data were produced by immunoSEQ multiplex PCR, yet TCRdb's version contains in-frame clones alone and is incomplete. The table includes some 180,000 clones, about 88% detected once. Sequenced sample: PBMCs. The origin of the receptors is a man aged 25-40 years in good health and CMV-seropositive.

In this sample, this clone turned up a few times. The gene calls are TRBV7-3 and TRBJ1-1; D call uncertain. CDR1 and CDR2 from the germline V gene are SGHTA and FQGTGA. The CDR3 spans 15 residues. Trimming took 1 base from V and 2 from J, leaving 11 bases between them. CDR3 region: CASSLKGVLNTEAFF. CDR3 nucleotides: TGTGCCAGCAGCTTAAAAGGAGTTCTTAACACTGAAGCTTTCTTT.

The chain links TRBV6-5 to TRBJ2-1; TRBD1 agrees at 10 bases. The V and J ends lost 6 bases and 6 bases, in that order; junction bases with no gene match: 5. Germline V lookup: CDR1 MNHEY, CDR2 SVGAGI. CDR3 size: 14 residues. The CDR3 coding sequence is TGTGCCAGCAGCCCAGGACAGGGGGTCAATGAGCAGTTCTTC. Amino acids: CASSPGQGVNEQFF.

CDR3 sequence (DNA): TGTGCCAGCAGCGTAGTAGGTGACGGGGGCGAGCAGTACTTC. Its translation is CASSVVGDGGEQYF. The chain employs TRBV9 and TRBJ2-7; weak D call: TRBD2 (6 bases). The germline CDR1 and CDR2 sequences are SGDLS and YYNGEE. V lost 0 bases to trimming and J lost 6 bases, with 13 bases between them. The CDR3 sequence is 14 residues long.

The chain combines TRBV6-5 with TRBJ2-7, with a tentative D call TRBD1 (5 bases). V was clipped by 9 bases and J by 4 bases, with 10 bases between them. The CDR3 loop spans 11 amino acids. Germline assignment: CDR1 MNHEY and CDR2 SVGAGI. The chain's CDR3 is CASQGRYEQYF. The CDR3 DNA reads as TGTGCCAGTCAGGGTCGGTACGAGCAGTACTTC.

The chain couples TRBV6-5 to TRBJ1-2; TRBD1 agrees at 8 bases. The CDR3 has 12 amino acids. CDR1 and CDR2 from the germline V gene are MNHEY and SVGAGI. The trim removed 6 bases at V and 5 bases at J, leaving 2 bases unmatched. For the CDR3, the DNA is TGTGCCAGCAGGACAGGGGAATATGGCTACACCTTC. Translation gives CASRTGEYGYTF.

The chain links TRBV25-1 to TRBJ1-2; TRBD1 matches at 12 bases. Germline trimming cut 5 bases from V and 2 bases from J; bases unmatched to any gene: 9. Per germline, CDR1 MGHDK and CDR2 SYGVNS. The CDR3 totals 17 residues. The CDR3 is CASSIPGQGAANYGYTF. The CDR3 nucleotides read TGTGCCAGCAGTATTCCGGGACAGGGGGCCGCCAACTATGGCTACACCTTC.

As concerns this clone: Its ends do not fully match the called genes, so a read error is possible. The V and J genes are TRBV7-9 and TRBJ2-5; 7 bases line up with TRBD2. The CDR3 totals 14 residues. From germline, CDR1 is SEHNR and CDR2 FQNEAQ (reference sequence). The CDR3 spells CSSSFRREPETQYF. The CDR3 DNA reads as TGTTCCAGCAGCTTCCGGCGGGAGCCAGAGACCCAGTACTTC.

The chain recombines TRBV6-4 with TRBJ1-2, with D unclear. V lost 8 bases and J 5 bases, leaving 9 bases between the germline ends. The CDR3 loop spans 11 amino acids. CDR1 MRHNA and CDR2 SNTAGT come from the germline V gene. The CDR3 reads CASGDQYGYTF. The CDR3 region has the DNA TGTGCCAGCGGAGATCAATATGGCTACACCTTC.